The TCR beta chain described here comes from a study of blood T cell repertoires in COVID-19. Background on the study: Whether acute or convalescent, the COVID-19 samples came from the United States, Italy and Spain. Nucleic acid was either cDNA or gDNA, and it came from T cells, B-cell-depleted T cells, or PBMCs.

This CDR3 spans 15 amino acids. Looked up from germline, CDR1 is MGHDK and CDR2 is SYGVNS. V was clipped by 2 bases and J by 0 bases; unmatched bases: 0. As processed by the authors: Amplification of reference gene primers provided the estimated nucleated cell counts. The repertoire was sequenced with immunoSEQ multiplex PCR; TCRdb's copy has only in-frame clones and lacks some. V and J calls and clone size are those listed in that table; D and trimming were worked out from the DNA. Of roughly 130,000 clones listed, more than 75% are singletons. V usage is TRBV25-1 and J usage is TRBJ2-1; 8 nucleotides agree with TRBD2. The sequencing sample was made of peripheral blood. The source is an older woman with acute or convalescent COVID-19. CDR3: CASSEREGSYNEQFF. The CDR3, as DNA: TGTGCCAGCAGTGAACGGGAGGGCTCCTACAATGAGCAGTTCTTC.